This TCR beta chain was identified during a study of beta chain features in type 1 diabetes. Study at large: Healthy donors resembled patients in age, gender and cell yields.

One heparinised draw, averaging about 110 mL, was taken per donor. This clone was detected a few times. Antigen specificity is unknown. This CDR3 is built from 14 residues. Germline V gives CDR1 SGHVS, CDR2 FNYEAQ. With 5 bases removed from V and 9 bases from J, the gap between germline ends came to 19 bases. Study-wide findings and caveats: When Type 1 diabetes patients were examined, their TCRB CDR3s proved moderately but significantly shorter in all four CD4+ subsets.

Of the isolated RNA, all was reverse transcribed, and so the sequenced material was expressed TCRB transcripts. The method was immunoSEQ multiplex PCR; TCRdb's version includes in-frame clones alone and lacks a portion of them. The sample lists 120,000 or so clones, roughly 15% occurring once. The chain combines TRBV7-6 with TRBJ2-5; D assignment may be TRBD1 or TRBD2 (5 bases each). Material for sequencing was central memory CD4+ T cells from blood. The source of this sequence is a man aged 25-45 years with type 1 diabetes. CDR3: CASSTGTSHGSQYF. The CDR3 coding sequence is TGTGCCAGCAGCACGGGGACCTCCCACGGGTCCCAGTACTTC.